These T cell receptor beta chains were read from a single sample in a study of control samples from healthy donors and cancer patients. Assay used: immunoSEQ multiplex PCR; TCRdb lists only in-frame clones, some missing. The sample lists tens of thousands of clones; roughly 92% were seen once. Source material: blood. The source is a man aged 30-40 years in good health. The CDR3 runs from the conserved cysteine through the conserved F or W. The order of the fields is clone size, J gene, V gene, D gene, CDR3 protein, CDR3 DNA. A D gene is named only where the DNA matches it firmly. Rows give clone size only sometimes, using once, few, many, or a class for an expanded clone.

size: .
J: TRBJ2-1
V: TRBV30
D: .
CDR3: CAWSADRGQFF
DNA: TGTGCCTGGAGTGCCGACCGAGGGCAGTTCTTC

size: .
J: TRBJ1-3
V: TRBV19
D: .
CDR3: CASSILGGGNTIYF
DNA: TGTGCCAGTAGTATTCTGGGCGGTGGAAACACCATATATTTT

size: .
J: TRBJ2-3
V: TRBV6-2/TRBV6-3
D: TRBD1
CDR3: CASSYLSVSGGGTQGRNTQYF
DNA: TGTGCCAGCAGTTACCTATCGGTGTCAGGGGGCGGGACACAAGGGAGGAATACGCAGTATTTT

size: .
J: TRBJ1-1
V: TRBV5-6
D: .
CDR3: CASSLRQGGGTEAFF
DNA: TGTGCCAGCAGCTTGCGGCAGGGCGGTGGCACTGAAGCTTTCTTT

size: .
J: TRBJ2-7
V: TRBV21-1
D: .
CDR3: CASSSYRTGESYEQYF
DNA: TGTGCCAGCAGCAGCTACCGGACAGGGGAAAGCTACGAGCAGTACTTC

size: once
J: TRBJ1-3
V: TRBV18
D: TRBD1
CDR3: CASSLGQGVGNTIYF
DNA: TGTGCCAGCTCACTTGGACAGGGAGTAGGAAACACCATATATTTT

size: .
J: TRBJ1-5
V: TRBV6-5
D: TRBD1
CDR3: CASSQGTGLGQPQHF
DNA: TGTGCCAGCAGCCAAGGGACAGGGCTGGGTCAGCCCCAGCATTTT

size: .
J: TRBJ1-1
V: TRBV19
D: TRBD1
CDR3: CASSLMGQYDTEAFF
DNA: TGTGCCAGTAGTCTAATGGGACAGTACGACACTGAAGCTTTCTTT

size: once
J: TRBJ1-3
V: TRBV6-1
D: TRBD1
CDR3: CASSEGQGKGNTIYF
DNA: TGTGCCAGCAGTGAAGGACAGGGAAAAGGAAACACCATATATTTT

size: .
J: TRBJ1-6
V: TRBV4-1
D: .
CDR3: CASSQTPSSYNSPLHF
DNA: TGCGCCAGCAGCCAAACTCCCAGCTCCTATAATTCACCCCTCCACTTT

size: .
J: TRBJ2-7
V: TRBV25-1
D: .
CDR3: CASSALRGEQYF
DNA: TGTGCCAGCAGTGCCCTTAGGGGCGAGCAGTACTTC

size: .
J: TRBJ1-2
V: TRBV27
D: .
CDR3: CASSLQANYGYTF
DNA: TGTGCCAGCAGTTTACAGGCCAACTATGGCTACACCTTC

size: .
J: TRBJ1-5
V: TRBV5-1
D: .
CDR3: CASSLSTGSGQPQHF
DNA: TGCGCCAGCAGCTTGAGTACGGGGTCAGGTCAGCCCCAGCATTTT

size: .
J: TRBJ1-2
V: TRBV25-1
D: .
CDR3: CASSATRDGFLYTF
DNA: TGTGCCAGCAGCGCGACCAGGGACGGCTTTTTATACACCTTC

size: few
J: TRBJ2-3
V: TRBV6-1
D: TRBD2
CDR3: CASSELAGAPDTQYF
DNA: TGTGCCAGCAGTGAACTAGCGGGCGCTCCAGATACGCAGTATTTT

size: .
J: TRBJ2-1
V: TRBV24-1
D: TRBD2
CDR3: CATSDQTSGGANEQFF
DNA: TGTGCCACCAGTGACCAGACTAGCGGGGGGGCAAATGAGCAGTTCTTC

size: .
J: TRBJ2-7
V: TRBV29-1
D: TRBD2
CDR3: CSVGEREVLYEQYF
DNA: TGCAGCGTTGGAGAGCGGGAGGTACTATACGAGCAGTACTTC

size: .
J: TRBJ1-5
V: TRBV19
D: .
CDR3: CASSILPGPQPQHF
DNA: TGTGCCAGTAGTATACTCCCGGGGCCTCAGCCCCAGCATTTT

size: .
J: TRBJ2-6
V: TRBV19
D: .
CDR3: CASTEQGFSGANVLTF
DNA: TGTGCCAGTACCGAACAGGGCTTCTCTGGGGCCAACGTCCTGACTTTC

size: once
J: TRBJ2-2
V: TRBV2
D: TRBD2
CDR3: CASSGAGRAGELFF
DNA: TGTGCCAGCAGTGGGGCAGGGAGGGCCGGGGAGCTGTTTTTT

size: .
J: TRBJ1-1
V: TRBV10-3
D: .
CDR3: CATGSDGDTEAFF
DNA: TGTGCCACCGGGAGTGATGGGGACACTGAAGCTTTCTTT

size: .
J: TRBJ1-5
V: TRBV6-5
D: .
CDR3: CASRPYYNQPQHF
DNA: TGTGCCAGCAGGCCATACTACAATCAGCCCCAGCATTTT

size: .
J: TRBJ1-1
V: TRBV7-8
D: TRBD1
CDR3: CASSSGGGAFTEAFF
DNA: TGTGCCAGCAGCTCAGGAGGGGGCGCGTTCACTGAAGCTTTCTTT

size: .
J: TRBJ2-1
V: TRBV5-1
D: .
CDR3: CASSPDPNSYNEQFF
DNA: TGCGCCAGCAGCCCAGACCCAAACTCCTACAATGAGCAGTTCTTC

size: .
J: TRBJ1-2
V: TRBV7-9
D: .
CDR3: CASSADGRGYTF
DNA: TGTGCCAGCAGCGCGGACGGTCGGGGCTACACCTTC

size: .
J: TRBJ1-5
V: TRBV19
D: .
CDR3: CASSPTQGRGNQPQHF
DNA: TGTGCCAGTAGTCCGACGCAGGGTCGGGGCAATCAGCCCCAGCATTTT

size: .
J: TRBJ2-5
V: TRBV6-5
D: TRBD1
CDR3: CASRSQGARKETQYF
DNA: TGTGCCAGCAGATCCCAGGGGGCTCGGAAAGAGACCCAGTACTTC

size: .
J: TRBJ1-2
V: TRBV4-1
D: .
CDR3: CASSQESGRVVGYTF
DNA: TGCGCCAGCAGCCAAGAGTCGGGGAGGGTAGTAGGCTACACCTTC

size: .
J: TRBJ1-3
V: TRBV12-3/TRBV12-4
D: .
CDR3: CASKYSGNTIYF
DNA: TGTGCCAGCAAGTACTCTGGAAACACCATATATTTT

size: .
J: TRBJ1-1
V: TRBV2
D: .
CDR3: CASTPSQTNTEAFF
DNA: TGTGCCAGCACGCCTAGTCAGACGAACACTGAAGCTTTCTTT

size: .
J: TRBJ1-1
V: TRBV13
D: TRBD1
CDR3: CASSSNGQGNTEAFF
DNA: TGTGCCAGCAGCTCTAATGGACAGGGGAACACTGAAGCTTTCTTT

size: .
J: TRBJ2-2
V: TRBV4-3
D: TRBD1
CDR3: CASSQHGTGGNTGELFF
DNA: TGCGCCAGCAGCCAACACGGGACAGGGGGGAACACCGGGGAGCTGTTTTTT

size: .
J: TRBJ2-1
V: TRBV19
D: .
CDR3: CASSGDYLYNEQFF
DNA: TGTGCCAGTAGCGGTGACTACCTCTACAATGAGCAGTTCTTC

size: few
J: TRBJ1-5
V: TRBV4-3
D: .
CDR3: CASSPGGDSNQPQHF
DNA: TGCGCCAGCAGCCCGGGCGGGGATAGCAATCAGCCCCAGCATTTT

size: .
J: TRBJ1-2
V: TRBV3-1/TRBV3-2
D: .
CDR3: CASSSAGIGYGYTF
DNA: TGTGCCAGCAGCTCAGCGGGGATCGGCTATGGCTACACCTTC

size: .
J: TRBJ2-7
V: TRBV2
D: .
CDR3: CASSALWTGEVGIYEQYF
DNA: TGTGCCAGCAGTGCTTTATGGACCGGGGAGGTGGGGATCTACGAGCAGTACTTC

size: .
J: TRBJ2-7
V: TRBV7-9
D: TRBD1
CDR3: CASSPGTGAPYEQYF
DNA: TGTGCCAGCAGTCCGGGGACAGGGGCCCCCTACGAGCAGTACTTC

size: .
J: TRBJ1-2
V: TRBV19
D: TRBD1
CDR3: CATQGGTGVFRNLGLNYGYTF
DNA: TGTGCCACTCAAGGGGGGACAGGGGTTTTCCGAAACCTAGGATTGAACTATGGCTACACCTTC

size: .
J: TRBJ1-2
V: TRBV19
D: .
CDR3: CASSRAKAYGYTF
DNA: TGTGCCAGTAGTAGGGCGAAAGCCTATGGCTACACCTTC

size: .
J: TRBJ1-2
V: TRBV11-2
D: .
CDR3: CASSSPPGQGYTF
DNA: TGTGCCAGCAGCTCACCGCCCGGACAGGGCTACACCTTC

size: .
J: TRBJ1-5
V: TRBV6-1
D: TRBD1
CDR3: CASSEGGTEVGYGLYSNQPQHF
DNA: TGTGCCAGCAGTGAAGGGGGGACAGAGGTCGGATACGGATTGTATAGCAATCAGCCCCAGCATTTT

size: .
J: TRBJ1-1
V: TRBV6-5
D: .
CDR3: CASSLGGQLNTEAFF
DNA: TGTGCCAGCAGCCTGGGGGGACAATTGAACACTGAAGCTTTCTTT

size: .
J: TRBJ1-2
V: TRBV5-1
D: .
CDR3: CASSLEPGRYGYTF
DNA: TGCGCCAGCAGCTTGGAACCAGGGAGGTATGGCTACACCTTC

size: .
J: TRBJ2-1
V: TRBV5-1
D: TRBD2
CDR3: CASSLGTGTSGAYEQFF
DNA: TGCGCCAGCAGCTTGGGTACCGGGACTAGCGGGGCGTATGAGCAGTTCTTC

size: .
J: TRBJ1-1
V: TRBV7-2
D: .
CDR3: CASSFQVNTEAFF
DNA: TGTGCCAGCAGCTTCCAGGTGAACACTGAAGCTTTCTTT

size: .
J: TRBJ1-1
V: TRBV29-1
D: .
CDR3: CSVERQQNTEAFF
DNA: TGCAGCGTTGAAAGACAGCAGAACACTGAAGCTTTCTTT

size: once
J: TRBJ1-6
V: TRBV30
D: .
CDR3: CAWSVPGVVGSPLHF
DNA: TGTGCCTGGAGTGTACCAGGGGTAGTAGGTTCACCCCTCCACTTT

size: .
J: TRBJ1-2
V: TRBV4-1
D: .
CDR3: CASSQDPGENYGYTF
DNA: TGCGCCAGCAGCCAAGATCCGGGAGAGAACTATGGCTACACCTTC

size: .
J: TRBJ1-1
V: TRBV6-4
D: TRBD1
CDR3: CASSEGSTGKAFF
DNA: TGTGCCAGCAGTGAAGGTTCGACAGGGAAAGCTTTCTTT